This TCR beta chain comes out of a study of cytomegalovirus exposure and HLA in healthy donors. A multiplex PCR was run with 60 Vbeta primers and 13 Jbeta primers. Measured with immunoSEQ multiplex PCR; TCRdb has only the in-frame clones, and not every one. The repertoire has about 93,000 clones, just over 75% of them found once; the top ten carry around 0.53%. Study results and limitations: Versus the roughly 700-donor mean, an Asian-associated ancestry cluster reportedly showed fewer N-insertions in a later analysis.

Concerning this clone: Its antigen is currently unknown.

From germline, CDR1 is SGHTA and CDR2 FQGNSA. V gave up 1 base and J gave up 0 bases, with 13 bases separating them. The CDR3 runs to 16 residues. There were likely unrecorded immune exposures, though donors were nominally healthy when sampled. Sequenced input: PBMCs. The chain links TRBV7-2 to TRBJ2-7; tentative D call: TRBD2 (6 bases). This receptor was identified in a man younger than 45 in good health and CMV-seronegative. DNA for the CDR3: TGTGCCAGCAGCTTAGATCCGGGGGTTACCTCCTACGAGCAGTACTTC. Translating gives CASSLDPGVTSYEQYF.